This is a list of T cell receptor beta chains from one sample in a study of vaccination and CD4 T cells after COVID-19. These receptors have no known antigen. TCRdb ran MiXCR on the PCR reads and lists one entry per CDR3 protein. Of some 16,000 distinct CDR3 sequences in the sample, about 45% are singletons; the top ten hold around 7.3%. The material was CD4+ T cells from blood, cultured in vitro, obtained after SARS-CoV-2 vaccination. The receptor source for this set is a human donor who had recovered from COVID-19. Both conserved end residues are part of each CDR3. D genes are given only for firm matches. Size is stated for part of the rows, as once, few or many counts, or as a class when the clone is expanded.

j_gene: TRBJ1-1
d_gene: TRBD1
v_gene: TRBV20-1
abundance: few
CDR3aa: CSANRGLNTEAFF
CDR3nt: TGCAGTGCAAACAGGGGGCTGAACACTGAAGCTTTCTTT

j_gene: TRBJ2-3
d_gene: TRBD2
v_gene: TRBV24-1
abundance: .
CDR3aa: CATSDQTRRLSGTDTQYF
CDR3nt: TGTGCCACCAGTGATCAAACCAGACGCCTTAGCGGGACAGATACGCAGTATTTT

j_gene: TRBJ2-3
d_gene: .
v_gene: TRBV5-1
abundance: few
CDR3aa: CASSLGPVADTQYF
CDR3nt: TGCGCCAGCAGCTTGGGTCCCGTTGCGGATACGCAGTATTTT

j_gene: TRBJ1-3
d_gene: TRBD1
v_gene: TRBV7-9
abundance: once
CDR3aa: CASSRAGQSSGNTIYF
CDR3nt: TGTGCCAGCAGCCGAGCGGGACAGAGCTCTGGAAACACCATATATTTT

j_gene: TRBJ2-3
d_gene: TRBD2
v_gene: TRBV19
abundance: .
CDR3aa: CASSITGLAGSDTQYF
CDR3nt: TGTGCCAGTAGTATAACGGGACTAGCGGGTTCAGATACGCAGTATTTT

j_gene: TRBJ2-1
d_gene: TRBD2
v_gene: TRBV6-4
abundance: .
CDR3aa: CASSETSGSYNEQFF
CDR3nt: TGTGCCAGCAGTGAGACTAGCGGCTCCTACAATGAGCAGTTCTTC

j_gene: TRBJ2-1
d_gene: .
v_gene: TRBV6-2/TRBV6-3
abundance: .
CDR3aa: CASSYSPLVEQFF
CDR3nt: TGTGCCAGCAGTTACTCGCCTCTGGTTGAGCAGTTCTTC

j_gene: TRBJ1-1
d_gene: .
v_gene: TRBV2
abundance: .
CDR3aa: CASKPGARRYPEAFF
CDR3nt: TGTGCCAGCAAGCCGGGGGCTCGGAGATACCCTGAAGCTTTCTTT

j_gene: TRBJ2-2
d_gene: TRBD2
v_gene: TRBV27
abundance: few
CDR3aa: CASSLPHFIRGRAAGELFF
CDR3nt: TGTGCCAGCAGTTTACCCCACTTTATCCGCGGGAGGGCCGCCGGGGAGCTGTTTTTT

j_gene: TRBJ1-1
d_gene: TRBD1
v_gene: TRBV29-1
abundance: few
CDR3aa: CSSQGALNTEAFF
CDR3nt: TGCAGCTCGCAGGGGGCCCTAAACACTGAAGCTTTCTTT

j_gene: TRBJ2-5
d_gene: .
v_gene: TRBV20-1
abundance: few
CDR3aa: CSARDPYGRVGGETQYF
CDR3nt: TGCAGTGCTAGAGACCCCTACGGGCGGGTGGGTGGAGAGACCCAGTACTTC

j_gene: TRBJ1-5
d_gene: .
v_gene: TRBV6-1
abundance: .
CDR3aa: CASRPSENQPQHF
CDR3nt: TGTGCCAGCAGACCCAGTGAAAATCAGCCCCAGCATTTT

j_gene: TRBJ2-1
d_gene: TRBD2
v_gene: TRBV20-1
abundance: .
CDR3aa: CSAIILAGNEQFF
CDR3nt: TGCAGTGCTATCATCCTAGCGGGAAATGAGCAGTTCTTC

j_gene: TRBJ2-5
d_gene: TRBD1
v_gene: TRBV19
abundance: medium-sized
CDR3aa: CASSKPSGGGKETQYF
CDR3nt: TGTGCCAGTAGCAAACCCTCAGGGGGCGGAAAGGAGACCCAGTACTTC

j_gene: TRBJ2-3
d_gene: .
v_gene: TRBV15
abundance: .
CDR3aa: CATSRDRPFAGADTQYF
CDR3nt: TGTGCCACCAGCAGAGACCGACCATTTGCAGGGGCAGATACGCAGTATTTT

j_gene: TRBJ2-3
d_gene: TRBD2
v_gene: TRBV7-6
abundance: .
CDR3aa: CASSLGTNSADTQYF
CDR3nt: TGTGCTAGCAGCCTCGGGACTAATTCTGCAGATACGCAGTATTTT

j_gene: TRBJ1-1
d_gene: .
v_gene: TRBV29-1
abundance: .
CDR3aa: CSVSRGTGTEAFF
CDR3nt: TGCAGCGTTAGCCGGGGTACGGGCACTGAAGCTTTCTTT

j_gene: TRBJ2-5
d_gene: TRBD2
v_gene: TRBV5-4
abundance: few
CDR3aa: CASSRVSGSWKTQYF
CDR3nt: TGTGCCAGCAGCCGCGTCAGCGGGAGTTGGAAGACCCAGTACTTC

j_gene: TRBJ2-1
d_gene: .
v_gene: TRBV7-2
abundance: .
CDR3aa: CASSPGLFNEQFF
CDR3nt: TGTGCCAGCAGCCCGGGACTTTTCAATGAGCAGTTCTTC

j_gene: TRBJ1-6
d_gene: .
v_gene: TRBV7-2
abundance: .
CDR3aa: CASSSYNSPLHF
CDR3nt: TGTGCCAGCAGCTCCTATAATTCACCCCTCCACTTT

j_gene: TRBJ1-6
d_gene: .
v_gene: TRBV28
abundance: .
CDR3aa: CASSLQYRDRALHF
CDR3nt: TGTGCCAGCAGTTTGCAATACAGGGATCGGGCCCTCCACTTT

j_gene: TRBJ2-7
d_gene: TRBD2
v_gene: TRBV6-5
abundance: .
CDR3aa: CASSYGTSGYEQYF
CDR3nt: TGTGCCAGCAGTTACGGGACTAGCGGGTACGAGCAGTACTTC